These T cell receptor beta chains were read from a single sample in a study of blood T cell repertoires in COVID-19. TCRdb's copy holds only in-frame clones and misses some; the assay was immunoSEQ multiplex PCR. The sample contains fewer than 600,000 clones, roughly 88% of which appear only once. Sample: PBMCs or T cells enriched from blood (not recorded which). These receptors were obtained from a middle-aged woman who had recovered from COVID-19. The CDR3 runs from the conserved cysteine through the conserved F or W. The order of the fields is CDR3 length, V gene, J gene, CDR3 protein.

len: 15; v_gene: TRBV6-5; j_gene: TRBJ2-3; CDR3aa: CASFTSGRAPDTQYF
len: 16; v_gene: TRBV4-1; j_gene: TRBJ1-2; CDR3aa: CASSQVAGQTNYGYTF
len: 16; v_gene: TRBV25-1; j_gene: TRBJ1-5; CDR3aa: CASSESRDWGNQPQHF
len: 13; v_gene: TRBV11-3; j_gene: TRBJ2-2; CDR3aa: CASSLSGTGELFF
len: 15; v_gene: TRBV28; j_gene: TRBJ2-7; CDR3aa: CASSSPGVSVYEQYF
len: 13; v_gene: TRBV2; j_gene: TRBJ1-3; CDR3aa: CASEDISGNTIYF
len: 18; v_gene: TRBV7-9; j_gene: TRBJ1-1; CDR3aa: CASSLRSTVPGANTEAFF
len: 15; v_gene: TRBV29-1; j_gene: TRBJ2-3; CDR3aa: CSVGGRDYNTDTQYF
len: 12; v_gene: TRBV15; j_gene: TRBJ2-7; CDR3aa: CATSSGSYEQYF
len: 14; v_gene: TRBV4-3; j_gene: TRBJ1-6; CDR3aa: CASSQGQDNSPLHF
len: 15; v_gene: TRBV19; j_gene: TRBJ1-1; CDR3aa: CASSLGGQVNTEAFF
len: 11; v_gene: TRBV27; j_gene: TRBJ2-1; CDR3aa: CASSRRDEQFF
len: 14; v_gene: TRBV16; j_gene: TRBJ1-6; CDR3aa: CASSPSTGGSPLHF
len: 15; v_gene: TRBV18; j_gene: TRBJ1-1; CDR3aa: CASSPLQGDLAEAFF
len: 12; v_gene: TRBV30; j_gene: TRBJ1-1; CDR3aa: CAWTQGSTEAFF
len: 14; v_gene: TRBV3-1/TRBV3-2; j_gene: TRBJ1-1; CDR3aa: CASSQLGSGGEAFF
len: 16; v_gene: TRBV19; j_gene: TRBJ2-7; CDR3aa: CASSIWDSGSLYEQYF
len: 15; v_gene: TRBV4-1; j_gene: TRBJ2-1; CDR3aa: CASSQGGSVRNEQFF
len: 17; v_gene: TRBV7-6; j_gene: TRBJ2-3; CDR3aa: CASSQTRLAGVTDTQYF
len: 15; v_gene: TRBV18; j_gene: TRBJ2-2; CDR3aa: CASSPRRSDTGELFF
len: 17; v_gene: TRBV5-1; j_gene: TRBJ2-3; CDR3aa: CASSLSALALGTDTQYF
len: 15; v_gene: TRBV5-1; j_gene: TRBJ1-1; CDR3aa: CASSPRGGANTEAFF
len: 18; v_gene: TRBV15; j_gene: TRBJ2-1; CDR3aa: CATSRAGTGVGQRGEQFF
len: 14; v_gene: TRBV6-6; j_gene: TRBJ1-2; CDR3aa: CASSSQGQGNGYTF
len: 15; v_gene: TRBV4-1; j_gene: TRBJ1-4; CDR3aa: CASRRQGSPNEKLFF
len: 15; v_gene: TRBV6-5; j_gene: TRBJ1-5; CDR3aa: CASSGTGVSEQPQHF
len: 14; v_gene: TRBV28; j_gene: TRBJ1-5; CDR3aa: CASAAWSTYQPQHF
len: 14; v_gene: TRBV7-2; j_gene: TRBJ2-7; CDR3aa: CASSLVVTPYEQYF
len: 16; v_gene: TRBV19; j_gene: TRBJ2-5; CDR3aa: CASSARTGARRQTQYF
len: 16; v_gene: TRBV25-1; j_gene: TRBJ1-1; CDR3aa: CASSEYNGALNTEAFF
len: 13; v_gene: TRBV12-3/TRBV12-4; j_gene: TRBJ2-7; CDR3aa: CASSYRGAYEQYF
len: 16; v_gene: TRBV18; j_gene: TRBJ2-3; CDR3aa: CASSPPGGRSTDTQYF
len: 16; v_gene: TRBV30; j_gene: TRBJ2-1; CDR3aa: CAWRLAGGILYNEQFF
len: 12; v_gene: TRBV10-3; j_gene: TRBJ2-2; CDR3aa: CATRGEAGELFF
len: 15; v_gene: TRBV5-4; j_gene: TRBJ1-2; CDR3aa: CASSLGGGGNYGYTF
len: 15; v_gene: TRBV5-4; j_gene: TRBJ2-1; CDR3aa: CASSETTGFHNEQFF
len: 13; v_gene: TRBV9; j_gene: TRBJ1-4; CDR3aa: CASSSGINEKLFF
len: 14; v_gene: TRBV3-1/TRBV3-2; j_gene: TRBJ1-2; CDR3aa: CASSQAVGGGGYTF
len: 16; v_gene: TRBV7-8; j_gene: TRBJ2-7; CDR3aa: CASSYLGLGYAYEQYF
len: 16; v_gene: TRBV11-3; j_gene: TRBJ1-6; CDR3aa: CASSSTGAAYNSPLHF
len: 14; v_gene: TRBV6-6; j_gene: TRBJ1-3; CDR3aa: CASKGTAPGNTIYF
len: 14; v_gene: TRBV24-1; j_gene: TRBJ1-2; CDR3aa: CATSDPRGEDGYTF
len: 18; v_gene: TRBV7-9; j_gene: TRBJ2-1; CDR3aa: CASSLTSGPYRSYNEQFF
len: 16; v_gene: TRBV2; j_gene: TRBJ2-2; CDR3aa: CASKNSGSSNTGELFF
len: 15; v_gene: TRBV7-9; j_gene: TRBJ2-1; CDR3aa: CASSLEVGANNEQFF
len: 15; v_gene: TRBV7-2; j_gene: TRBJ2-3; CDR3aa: CASSLVGGTADTQYF